A single sample gave rise to the 21 T cell receptor beta chains below, sequenced in a study of blood T cell repertoires in COVID-19. The protocol was immunoSEQ multiplex PCR, while the TCRdb copy is restricted to in-frame clones and leaves out a portion. Of 300,000 to 400,000 clones in the sample, roughly 89% were seen once. Source material: PBMCs or T cells enriched from blood (not recorded which). The receptors were sampled from a man aged 60 to 69 who had recovered from COVID-19.

The rearrangement links TRBV6-6 to TRBJ2-7; D is unclear. V lost 4 bases to trimming and J lost 6 bases, with 10 bases between them. Germline V gene sequence: CDR1 MNHNY, CDR2 SVGAGI (reference sequence). The CDR3 runs 12 residues. The CDR3 spells CASSFKIGEQYF. CDR3 DNA sequence: TGTGCCAGCAGTTTCAAGATCGGCGAGCAGTACTTC.

This chain joins TRBV13 and TRBJ1-3; 7 bases are shared with TRBD1. There are 16 residues in the CDR3. Trimming took 2 bases from V and 2 from J; bases not matched to a gene: 6. Germline CDR1 is PRHDT and CDR2 is FYEKMQ (reference sequence). The CDR3 coding sequence is TGTGCCAGCAGCTTACTGTCCGGGACAGCTGGAAACACCATATATTTT. It encodes CASSLLSGTAGNTIYF.

The J gene is TRBJ2-4, the V gene TRBV24-1, with TRBD1 identical over 8 bases. After removal of 3 bases from V and 5 bases from J, the junction contained 5 bases not matched to a gene. The CDR3 consists of 15 residues. Per germline, CDR1 KGHDR and CDR2 SFDVKD. The CDR3 reads CATSDTGTGQNIQYF. In DNA form, the CDR3 reads TGTGCCACCAGTGATACCGGGACAGGTCAAAACATTCAGTACTTC.

V and J are TRBV11-2 and TRBJ2-7; 8 nucleotides match TRBD2. Trimming removed 2 bases from V and 2 bases from J; junction bases left unmatched: 5. CDR1 and CDR2 from the germline V gene are SGHAT and FQNNGV. CDR3 length equals 15 residues. CDR3 loop: CASSLMGLGPYEQYF. As DNA, the CDR3 is TGTGCCAGCAGCTTAATGGGACTAGGGCCCTACGAGCAGTACTTC.

The CDR3 loop reads CASSQEISPLHF. CDR3 in DNA: TGTGCCAGCAGCCAAGAAATATCACCCCTCCACTTT. This chain uses TRBV3-1 (or the pseudogene TRBV3-2) with TRBJ1-6; the D is unclear. With 0 bases removed from V and 10 bases from J, the gap between germline ends came to 4 bases. Germline V gene data show CDR1 as LGHDT and CDR2 as YNNKEL (reference sequence). The CDR3 has 12 amino acids.

V gene TRBV6-5 combines with J gene TRBJ1-2, with TRBD1 matching over 7 bases. The CDR3 is made up of 14 amino acids. Germline trimming cut 6 bases from V and 2 bases from J; bases unmatched to any gene: 6. The germline V gene has CDR1 MNHEY and CDR2 SVGAGI. DNA for the CDR3: TGTGCCAGCAGCTCACAGGGGATGAACTATGGCTACACCTTC. Its protein product is CASSSQGMNYGYTF.

This chain links TRBV24-1 with TRBJ1-5, with 9 bases that match TRBD1. V shed 3 bases and J 6 bases; nucleotides not matched to a gene: 8. This CDR3 contains 16 residues. CDR1 KGHDR and CDR2 SFDVKD come from the germline V gene. The CDR3 DNA sequence: TGTGCCACCAGTGATCCGGGACAGGGTGCCCCTCAGCCCCAGCATTTT. Protein sequence: CATSDPGQGAPQPQHF.

The V gene is TRBV6-5, the J gene TRBJ1-1; no clear D. Germline CDR1 and CDR2: MNHEY and SVGAGI. With 7 bases removed from V and 4 bases from J, the gap between germline ends came to 10 bases. The CDR3 runs 12 residues. The CDR3 bases are TGTGCCAGCAACTCCATTTTCACTGAAGCTTTCTTT. Translation: CASNSIFTEAFF.

The rearrangement uses TRBV5-1 and TRBJ1-2; maybe TRBD1 (6 bases). The CDR3 has 14 amino acids. Trimming stripped 5 bases from V and 6 bases from J, with 17 bases between. Germline V gene sequence: CDR1 SGHRS, CDR2 YFSETQ. DNA of the CDR3: TGCGCCAGCAGTTATGCAGGGGCCGGGGATGGCTACACCTTC. It yields the protein CASSYAGAGDGYTF.

The rearrangement links TRBV19 to TRBJ2-7; TRBD1 agrees at 8 bases. The trim removed 8 bases at V and 3 bases at J, leaving 6 bases unmatched. This CDR3 region has 13 residues. Germline V gene data show CDR1 as LNHDA and CDR2 as SQIVND (reference sequence). The CDR3 loop is CASQRTGIYEQYF. The CDR3 DNA reads TGTGCCAGTCAGAGGACAGGGATCTACGAGCAGTACTTC.

This clone occurred a few times. The chain is built from TRBV24-1 and TRBJ2-1; 10 positions agree with TRBD2. The CDR3 consists of 15 residues. V lost 3 bases to trimming and J lost 8 bases; unmatched junction nucleotides: 6. Germline values: CDR1 KGHDR, CDR2 SFDVKD. The CDR3 reads CATSDPLAGVHEQFF. As DNA, the CDR3 is TGTGCCACCAGTGATCCCCTAGCGGGAGTACATGAGCAGTTCTTC.

In this sample, this clone turned up a few times. CDR3 DNA sequence: TGTGCCAGCAGCCGGACTAGCGGGCAGTACAATGAGCAGTTCTTC. It translates to CASSRTSGQYNEQFF. This chain connects TRBV7-2 to TRBJ2-1; 11 bases fit TRBD2. V trimming: 5 bases; J trimming: 4 bases; junction bases outside the gene matches: 4. The CDR3 runs 15 residues. Germline V gene data show CDR1 as SGHTA and CDR2 as FQGNSA.

The chain links TRBV29-1 to TRBJ2-5, with D possibly TRBD2 on 5 matching bases. Germline values: CDR1 SQVTM, CDR2 ANQGSEA. The CDR3 contains 12 residues. Trimming shortened V by 7 bases and J by 4 bases, and 13 bases separated the two germline ends. The CDR3 sequence: CSAGVQAETQYF. DNA of the CDR3: TGCAGCGCCGGGGTTCAAGCAGAGACCCAGTACTTC. Complete variable domain (other parts from reference TRBV29-1 and TRBJ2-5): SAVISQKPSRDICQRGTSLTIQCQVDSQVTMMFWYRQQPGQSLTLIATANQGSEATYESGFVIDKFPISRPNLTFSTLTVSNMSPEDSSIYLCSAGVQAETQYFGPGTRLLVL.

This clone has just one count. V and J are TRBV19 and TRBJ2-7; D may be TRBD2 (5 bases). CDR3 length equals 17 residues. V shed 7 bases and J shed 1 base, with 23 bases lying between them. Looked up from germline, CDR1 is LNHDA and CDR2 is SQIVND (reference sequence). The DNA for the CDR3 is TGTGCCAGTAACCCAACGGGAAGCGGCCGCGGGTCCTACGAGCAGTACTTC. Its protein is CASNPTGSGRGSYEQYF.

This chain joins TRBV24-1 and TRBJ2-7; no clear D. Trimming took 4 bases from V and 0 from J, leaving 9 bases between them. The CDR3 consists of 14 residues. The germline V gene encodes CDR1 KGHDR and CDR2 SFDVKD. Here the CDR3 reads CATSDLTFSYEQYF. As DNA, the CDR3 is TGTGCCACCAGTGACCTGACATTCTCCTACGAGCAGTACTTC.

The chain uses TRBV25-1 and TRBJ1-5; D unresolved. The V gene lost 5 bases and the J gene lost 0 bases, with 8 bases spanning the gap. The CDR3 has 14 amino acids. In germline, CDR1 is MGHDK, CDR2 SYGVNS. The CDR3 here is CASSSVNSNQPQHF. Here the CDR3 DNA reads TGTGCCAGCAGTTCAGTGAATAGCAATCAGCCCCAGCATTTT.

V gene TRBV18 combines with J gene TRBJ1-1; no reliable D call. The CDR3 contains 17 residues. Germline V lookup: CDR1 KGHSH, CDR2 LQKENI. Trimming left V 2 bases short and J 4 bases short, with 20 bases between. CDR3 loop: CASSPTSDSGRPTEAFF. The CDR3 nucleotides read TGTGCCAGCTCACCAACGTCGGATTCCGGGAGACCCACTGAAGCTTTCTTT. Filled out from reference TRBV18 and TRBJ1-1, the complete variable domain reads NAGVMQNPRHLVRRRGQEARLRCSPMKGHSHVYWYRQLPEEGLKFMVYLQKENIIDESGMPKERFSAEFPKEGPSILRIQQVVRGDSAAYFCASSPTSDSGRPTEAFFGQGTRLTVV.

This sequence joins TRBV5-5 and TRBJ1-1; TRBD1 is a possible D gene (6 bases). V lost 0 bases, J lost 5 bases, and 8 bases lay in between. This CDR3 comprises 13 residues. Germline-derived CDR1 and CDR2 are SGHKS and YYEKEE (reference sequence). The CDR3 bases are TGTGCCAGCAGCTTGGGACAGGCAACTGAAGCTTTCTTT. It specifies CASSLGQATEAFF. Full variable domain (remainder filled in from reference TRBV5-5 and TRBJ1-1): DAGVTQSPTHLIKTRGQQVTLRCSPISGHKSVSWYQQVLGQGPQFIFQYYEKEERGRGNFPDRFSARQFPNYSSELNVNALLLGDSALYLCASSLGQATEAFFGQGTRLTVV.

The chain has TRBV19 and TRBJ2-7, with D maybe TRBD2 (6 bases). The germline V and J ends were trimmed by 4 bases and 3 bases, with 13 bases remaining between them. Germline V gene lookup returns CDR1 LNHDA and CDR2 SQIVND (reference sequence). The CDR3 has 14 residues. This CDR3 reads CASSTGLYVYEQYF. The CDR3 region has the DNA TGTGCCAGTAGTACGGGACTGTACGTCTACGAGCAGTACTTC. The full variable domain, completed using reference TRBV19 and TRBJ2-7, is DGGITQSPKYLFRKEGQNVTLSCEQNLNHDAMYWYRQDPGQGLRLIYYSQIVNDFQKGDIAEGYSVSREKKESFPLTVTSAQKNPTAFYLCASSTGLYVYEQYFGPGTRLTVT.

V is TRBV7-2 and J is TRBJ1-4, with 8 bases aligning to TRBD1. Per the germline V gene, CDR1 is SGHTA and CDR2 is FQGNSA. J was trimmed by 0 bases and V by 5 bases; bases with no gene match: 5. CDR3 length: 16 residues. In DNA form, the CDR3 reads TGTGCCAGCAGCCGCGACAGGGGAGCAACTAATGAAAAACTGTTTTTT. Encoded protein: CASSRDRGATNEKLFF.

The chain is built from TRBV19 and TRBJ2-7, with TRBD2 as a possible D gene (7 bases). Germline values: CDR1 LNHDA, CDR2 SQIVND (reference sequence). V lost 5 bases to trimming and J lost 2 bases, with 25 bases between them. The CDR3 contains 18 residues. The CDR3 nucleotides read TGTGCCAGTAGTCAATCCGTCCCGACGGACGGGGGGCCCTACGAGCAGTACTTC. Amino acid sequence: CASSQSVPTDGGPYEQYF.